The sequence of this T cell receptor beta chain was determined in a study of T cell responses to AZD1222 COVID-19 vaccine. Study-wide context: Pooled samples include second doses given at about 4 or 12 weeks. Findings of the study overall: Every sample of the repertoires postdated the peak T cell response. Baseline seropositives among AZD1222 recipients totaled only five to seven. Regions left unmutated in variants are reportedly the target of nearly half of spike-specific TCRs.

Trimming removed 8 bases at V and 4 bases at J, with 11 bases between. Germline CDR1 and CDR2: SGHDT and YYEEEE. The CDR3 loop spans 12 amino acids. Worth noting for this clone: Antigen specificity is unknown.

Profiled with immunoSEQ multiplex PCR; TCRdb holds only in-frame clones, not every one. This sample has about 100,000 clones; about 86% occur once, and the top ten carry approximately 6%. The specimen was peripheral blood, collected on day 0 of AZD1222 vaccination. The receptor comes from an adult in good health. The chain employs TRBV5-6 and TRBJ2-3; TRBD1 might be the D (5 bases). The CDR3: CASIRTSDTQYF. CDR3 nucleotides: TGTGCCAGTATTCGGACATCAGATACGCAGTATTTT.